This note documents a single TCR beta chain sequence. Sequencing was performed with immunoSEQ multiplex PCR; in TCRdb, only in-frame clones are kept and a portion is missing. The sample has about 110,000 clones, around nine tenths seen once. The sample belongs to a study of control samples from healthy donors and cancer patients. CDR1 is SEHNR and CDR2 is FQNEAQ in the germline V gene (reference sequence). Trimming pared 1 base from V and 8 bases from J, leaving 9 bases between. This CDR3 spans 13 amino acids. What was sequenced was blood. J is TRBJ2-1 and V is TRBV7-9, with D hard to call. The source of this sequence is a woman aged 45-65 years in good health. CDR3 DNA sequence: TGTGCCAGCAGCTTAGACCCTAGGTATGAGCAGTTCTTC. Translated, it gives CASSLDPRYEQFF.